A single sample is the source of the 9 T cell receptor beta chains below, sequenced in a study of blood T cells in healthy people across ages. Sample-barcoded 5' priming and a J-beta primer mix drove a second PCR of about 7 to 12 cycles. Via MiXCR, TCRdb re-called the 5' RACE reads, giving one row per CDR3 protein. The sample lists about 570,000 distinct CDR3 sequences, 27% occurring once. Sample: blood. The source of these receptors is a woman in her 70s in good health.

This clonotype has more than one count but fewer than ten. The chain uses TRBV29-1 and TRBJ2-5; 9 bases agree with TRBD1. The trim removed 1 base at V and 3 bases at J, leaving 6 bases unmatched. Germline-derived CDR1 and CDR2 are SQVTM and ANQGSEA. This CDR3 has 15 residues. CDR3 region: CSVEGDRVNEETQYF. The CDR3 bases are TGCAGCGTTGAAGGGGACAGGGTCAACGAAGAGACCCAGTACTTC.

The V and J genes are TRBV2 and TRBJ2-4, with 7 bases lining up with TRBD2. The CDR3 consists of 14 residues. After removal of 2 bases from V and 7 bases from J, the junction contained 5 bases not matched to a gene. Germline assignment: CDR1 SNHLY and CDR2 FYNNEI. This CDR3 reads CASSERLAFNIQYF. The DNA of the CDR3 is TGTGCCAGCAGTGAACGACTAGCCTTCAACATTCAGTACTTC.

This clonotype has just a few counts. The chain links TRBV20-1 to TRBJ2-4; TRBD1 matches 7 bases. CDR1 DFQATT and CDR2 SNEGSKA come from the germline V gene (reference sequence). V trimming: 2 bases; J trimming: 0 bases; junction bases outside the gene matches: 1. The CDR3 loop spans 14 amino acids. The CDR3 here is CSARPGGAKNIQYF. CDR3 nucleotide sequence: TGCAGTGCTAGACCAGGGGGAGCCAAAAACATTCAGTACTTC.

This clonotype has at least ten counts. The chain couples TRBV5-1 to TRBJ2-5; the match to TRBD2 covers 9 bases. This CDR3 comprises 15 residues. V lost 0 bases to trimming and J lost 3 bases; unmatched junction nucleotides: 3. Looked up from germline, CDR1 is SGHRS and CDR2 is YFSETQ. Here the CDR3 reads CASSLAASGEETQYF. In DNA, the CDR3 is TGCGCCAGCAGCTTGGCGGCTAGCGGGGAAGAGACCCAGTACTTC.

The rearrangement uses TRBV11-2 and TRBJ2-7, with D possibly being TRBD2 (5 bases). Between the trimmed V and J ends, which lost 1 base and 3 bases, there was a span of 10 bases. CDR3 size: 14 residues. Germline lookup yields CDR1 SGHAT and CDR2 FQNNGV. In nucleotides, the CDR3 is TGTGCCAGCAGCTTAGCCGCCGGGGACTACGAGCAGTACTTC. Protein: CASSLAAGDYEQYF.

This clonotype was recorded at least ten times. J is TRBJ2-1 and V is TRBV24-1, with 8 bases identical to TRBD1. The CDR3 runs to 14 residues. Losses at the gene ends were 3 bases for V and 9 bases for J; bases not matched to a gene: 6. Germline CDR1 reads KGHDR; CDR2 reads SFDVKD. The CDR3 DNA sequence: TGTGCCACCAGTGATCCAGGACAGGGTCCTGAGCAGTTCTTC. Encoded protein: CATSDPGQGPEQFF.

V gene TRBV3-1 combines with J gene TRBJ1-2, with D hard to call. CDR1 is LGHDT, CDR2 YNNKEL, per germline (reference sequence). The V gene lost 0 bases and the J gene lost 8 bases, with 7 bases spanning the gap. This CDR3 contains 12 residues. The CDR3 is CASSQDLRGYTF. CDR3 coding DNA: TGTGCCAGCAGCCAAGATCTCAGGGGCTACACCTTC.

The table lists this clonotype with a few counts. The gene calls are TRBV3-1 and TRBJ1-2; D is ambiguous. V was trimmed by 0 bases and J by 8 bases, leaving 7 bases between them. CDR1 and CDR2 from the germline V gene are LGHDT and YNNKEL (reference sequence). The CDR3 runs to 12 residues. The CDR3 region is CASSQDMRGYTF. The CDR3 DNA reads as TGTGCCAGCAGCCAAGACATGCGGGGCTACACCTTC. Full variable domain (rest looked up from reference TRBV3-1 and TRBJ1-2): DTAVSQTPKYLVTQMGNDKSIKCEQNLGHDTMYWYKQDSKKFLKIMFSYNNKELIINETVPNRFSPKSPDKAHLNLHINSLELGDSAVYFCASSQDMRGYTFGSGTRLTVV.

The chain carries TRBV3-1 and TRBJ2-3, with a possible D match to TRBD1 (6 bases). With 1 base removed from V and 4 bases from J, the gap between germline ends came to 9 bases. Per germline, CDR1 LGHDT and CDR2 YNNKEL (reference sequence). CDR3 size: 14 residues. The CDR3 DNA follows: TGTGCCAGCAGCCAAGCACAGGGCCCAGATACGCAGTATTTT. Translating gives CASSQAQGPDTQYF.